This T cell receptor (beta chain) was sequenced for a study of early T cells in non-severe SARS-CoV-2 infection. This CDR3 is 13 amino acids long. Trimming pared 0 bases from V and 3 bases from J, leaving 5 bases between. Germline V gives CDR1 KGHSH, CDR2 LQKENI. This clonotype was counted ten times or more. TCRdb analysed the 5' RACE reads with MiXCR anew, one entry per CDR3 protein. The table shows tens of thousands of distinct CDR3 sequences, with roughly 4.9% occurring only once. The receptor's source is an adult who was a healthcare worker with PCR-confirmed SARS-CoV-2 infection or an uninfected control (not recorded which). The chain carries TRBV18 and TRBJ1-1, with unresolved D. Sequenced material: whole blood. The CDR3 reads CASSPPGYTEAFF. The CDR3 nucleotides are TGTGCCAGCTCACCACCCGGCTACACTGAAGCTTTCTTT.